What follows are 24 T cell receptor beta chains derived from one specimen sequenced in a study of cytomegalovirus exposure and HLA in healthy donors. The PCR made use of 60 Vbeta and 13 Jbeta primers. The table came from immunoSEQ multiplex PCR; TCRdb's copy has only in-frame clones and leaves some out. The sample has about 84,000 clones; around 90% are singletons. Sequencing input: PBMCs. The receptors were gathered from a man between 18 and 35 years old in good health and CMV-seronegative.

Note on this clone: A junction boundary mismatches the germline segment, possibly from a read error. The V gene is TRBV18, the J gene TRBJ2-3; TRBD1 is a possible D gene (6 bases). From germline, CDR1 is KGHSH and CDR2 LQKENI. The CDR3 totals 16 residues. The CDR3 sequence is CASSPSRGGSRDTQYF. CDR3 in DNA: TGTGCCAGCTCACCAAGTAGAGGGGGTAGCAGAGATACGCAGTATTTT. Full variable domain (remainder filled in from reference TRBV18 and TRBJ2-3): NAGVMQNPRHLVRRRGQEARLRCSPMKGHSHVYWYRQLPEEGLKFMVYLQKENIIDESGMPKERFSAEFPKEGPSILRIQQVVRGDSAAYFCASSPSRGGSRDTQYFGPGTRLTVL.

To note about this clone: One junction end does not reproduce the germline sequence, and a read error may be involved. The chain recombines TRBV7-9 with TRBJ1-5, with TRBD1 matching 11 bases. Per germline, CDR1 SEHNR and CDR2 FQNEAQ (reference sequence). CDR3 length equals 16 residues. The CDR3 sequence: CSSSLGDRGDYQPQHF. As DNA, the CDR3 is TGTTCCAGCAGCTTAGGGGACAGGGGGGACTATCAGCCCCAGCATTTT.

J is TRBJ2-7 and V is TRBV5-1; 7 bases agree with TRBD2. Germline V gene sequence: CDR1 SGHRS, CDR2 YFSETQ. J lost 1 base, V lost 2 bases, and 6 bases had no gene match. The CDR3 contains 15 residues. CDR3 in amino acids: CASSFQRDASYEQYF. CDR3 nucleotide sequence: TGCGCCAGCAGCTTCCAGCGGGACGCATCCTACGAGCAGTACTTC.

The CDR3 region has the DNA TGTGCCAGCAGTTACCCGGGACAGGTATTATGCGGGGAGCTGTTTTTT. Residues: CASSYPGQVLCGELFF. V gene TRBV6-5 combines with J gene TRBJ2-2; 8 bases line up with TRBD1. The CDR3 totals 16 residues. The ends lost 2 bases at V and 7 bases at J; junction bases unmatched: 9. Per germline, CDR1 MNHEY and CDR2 SVGAGI.

The chain links TRBV7-9 to TRBJ2-3, with a possible D match to TRBD2 (5 bases). Per germline, CDR1 SEHNR and CDR2 FQNEAQ (reference sequence). The CDR3 runs to 14 residues. V lost 5 bases and J 4 bases, leaving 13 bases between the germline ends. DNA for the CDR3: TGTGCCAGCAGCCCTCCAGGACTGGCAGATACGCAGTATTTT. Translation gives CASSPPGLADTQYF.

J is TRBJ1-5 and V is TRBV5-1; D ambiguous. The length of the CDR3 is 13 residues. The V and J ends lost 0 bases and 10 bases respectively, with 11 bases between them. Per the germline V gene, CDR1 is SGHRS and CDR2 is YFSETQ. The chain's CDR3 is CASSLVGRSPQHF. CDR3 coding DNA: TGCGCCAGCAGCTTGGTAGGGAGAAGCCCCCAGCATTTT.

The chain has TRBV7-9 and TRBJ1-2; D unclear. CDR3 size: 12 residues. Germline loops: CDR1 SEHNR, CDR2 FQNEAQ (reference sequence). V was shortened by 1 base and J by 8 bases, with 8 bases between the two germline ends. The CDR3, as DNA: TGTGCCAGCAGCTTAGGAGGTCGGGGCTACACCTTC. This sequence encodes CASSLGGRGYTF.

This clone appeared a single time. The genes are TRBV18 and TRBJ1-1; maybe TRBD1 (5 bases). V was shortened by 4 bases and J by 0 bases, with 12 bases between the two germline ends. This CDR3 is built from 15 residues. The germline CDR1 and CDR2 sequences are KGHSH and LQKENI. The DNA for the CDR3 is TGTGCCAGCTCACGTGCTGGACACTTGAACACTGAAGCTTTCTTT. It is translated as CASSRAGHLNTEAFF.

This chain connects TRBV5-1 to TRBJ2-3, with D possibly TRBD2 on 7 matching bases. CDR1 is SGHRS and CDR2 is YFSETQ in the germline V gene. Between the trimmed V and J ends, which lost 0 bases and 2 bases, there was a span of 16 bases. This CDR3 is built from 17 residues. The CDR3 reads CASSLEGGRGATDTQYF. The CDR3 DNA sequence: TGCGCCAGCAGCTTGGAGGGGGGGCGCGGGGCCACAGATACGCAGTATTTT.

The CDR3 spells CASSSTSSGTGELFF. Written as DNA, the CDR3 is TGTGCCAGCAGTTCTACTTCTAGCGGCACCGGGGAGCTGTTTTTT. The chain recombines TRBV9 with TRBJ2-2; 7 bases agree with TRBD2. Germline CDR1 is SGDLS and CDR2 is YYNGEE. V trimming: 5 bases; J trimming: 4 bases; junction bases outside the gene matches: 8. This CDR3 contains 15 residues.

The V and J genes are TRBV4-2 and TRBJ2-5; 8 bases map to TRBD2. Per the germline V gene, CDR1 is LGHNA and CDR2 is YNFKEQ. J gave up 2 bases and V 0 bases, and 2 bases lay outside the gene matches. CDR3 size: 15 residues. The CDR3 DNA reads TGTGCCAGCAGCCAAGAATCTAGCGGGCAAGAGACCCAGTACTTC. Translating it yields CASSQESSGQETQYF.

The chain is built from TRBV6-1 and TRBJ1-2; 8 nucleotides agree with TRBD1. Germline CDR1 and CDR2: MNHNS and SASEGT. V gave up 6 bases and J gave up 8 bases; unmatched junction bases: 14. This CDR3 comprises 15 residues. CDR3 in DNA: TGTGCCAGCAGCGCGCGGCGGCAGGGGGCTGGAGGCTACACCTTC. Its protein is CASSARRQGAGGYTF.

J is TRBJ1-2 and V is TRBV7-2; D may be TRBD1 (5 bases). CDR3 length: 17 residues. The germline V gene has CDR1 SGHTA and CDR2 FQGNSA. V was cut by 0 bases and J by 6 bases, with 20 bases left in between. The CDR3 nucleotides read TGTGCCAGCAGCTTAGCGGGGGGTACCCTCCCTCAGGATGGCTACACCTTC. Protein sequence: CASSLAGGTLPQDGYTF.

The CDR3 reads CASSLGLGLANEKLFF. CDR3 in DNA: TGTGCCAGCAGCTTGGGTTTAGGACTTGCTAATGAAAAACTGTTTTTT. V gene TRBV5-6 combines with J gene TRBJ1-4, with D hard to call. The CDR3 loop spans 16 amino acids. The ends were cut back, 0 bases at V and 3 bases at J, with 12 bases in the middle. The germline gives CDR1 SGHDT, CDR2 YYEEEE. Full variable domain (rest looked up from reference TRBV5-6 and TRBJ1-4): DAGVTQSPTHLIKTRGQQVTLRCSPKSGHDTVSWYQQALGQGPQFIFQYYEEEERQRGNFPDRFSGHQFPNYSSELNVNALLLGDSALYLCASSLGLGLANEKLFFGSGTQLSVL.

The rearrangement links TRBV9 to TRBJ2-1; 13 bases are a match to TRBD2. V trimming: 3 bases; J trimming: 0 bases; junction bases outside the gene matches: 6. The V gene's germline CDR1 is SGDLS and CDR2 YYNGEE. This CDR3 is built from 18 residues. The DNA for the CDR3 is TGTGCCAGCAGCGGGGGACTAGCGGGACTCAGCTCCTACAATGAGCAGTTCTTC. Its translation: CASSGGLAGLSSYNEQFF. Full variable domain (remainder filled in from reference TRBV9 and TRBJ2-1): DSGVTQTPKHLITATGQRVTLRCSPRSGDLSVYWYQQSLDQGLQFLIQYYNGEERAKGNILERFSAQQFPDLHSELNLSSLELGDSALYFCASSGGLAGLSSYNEQFFGPGTRLTVL.

The genes are TRBV7-9 and TRBJ2-7, with D possibly matching TRBD2 (6 bases). The CDR3 runs to 16 residues. CDR1 and CDR2 from the germline V gene are SEHNR and FQNEAQ (reference sequence). Deletions cut 0 bases from V and 2 bases from J, with 14 bases between. As DNA, the CDR3 is TGTGCCAGCAGCTTAGCCGGGGGACTGGACGCCTACGAGCAGTACTTC. The encoded protein is CASSLAGGLDAYEQYF.

The CDR3 loop reads CASSEGSVLPGELFF. The DNA of the CDR3 is TGTGCCAGCAGTGAAGGCTCAGTCCTGCCCGGGGAGCTGTTTTTT. J is TRBJ2-2 and V is TRBV2; no clear D gene. Trimming shortened V by 1 base and J by 6 bases, and 12 bases separated the two germline ends. CDR3 size: 15 residues. Germline CDR1 and CDR2: SNHLY and FYNNEI.

The rearrangement uses TRBV6-5 and TRBJ2-7; 10 positions match TRBD1. Germline lookup yields CDR1 MNHEY and CDR2 SVGAGI. J lost 9 bases, V lost 6 bases, and 11 bases had no gene match. CDR3 length equals 14 residues. In DNA, the CDR3 is TGTGCCAGCAGCTGGGACAGGGGACGCCCGGGGCAGTACTTC. It encodes CASSWDRGRPGQYF.

The chain is built from TRBV7-2 and TRBJ2-7; TRBD1 matches at 7 bases. CDR3 size: 14 residues. J was trimmed by 2 bases and V by 2 bases; bases with no gene match: 3. In germline, CDR1 is SGHTA, CDR2 FQGNSA. The chain's CDR3 is CASSLRDRAYEQYF. CDR3 sequence (DNA): TGTGCCAGCAGCTTACGGGACAGAGCCTACGAGCAGTACTTC.

This rearrangement joins TRBV7-9 to TRBJ1-4; TRBD1 agrees at 9 bases. Germline V CDR1 and CDR2: SEHNR, FQNEAQ (reference sequence). The CDR3 totals 16 residues. Trimming cost V 5 bases and J 2 bases; bases outside gene matches: 6. This CDR3 reads CASSPTQGATNEKLFF. CDR3 nucleotides: TGTGCCAGCAGCCCCACACAGGGGGCGACTAATGAAAAACTGTTTTTT.

The gene calls are TRBV11-2 and TRBJ1-4; no firm D call. Trimming took 4 bases from V and 2 from J, leaving 14 bases between them. Germline assignment: CDR1 SGHAT and CDR2 FQNNGV. The length of the CDR3 is 16 residues. CDR3 coding DNA: TGTGCCAGCAGCTCCGGGGTCCAGATGACTAATGAAAAACTGTTTTTT. It encodes CASSSGVQMTNEKLFF.

The chain carries TRBV5-6 and TRBJ2-7; TRBD2 agrees at 7 bases. V shed 4 bases, J shed 0 bases, and the junction held 7 bases outside the gene matches. The CDR3 is made up of 15 amino acids. Germline V CDR1 and CDR2: SGHDT, YYEEEE. Here the CDR3 reads CASSASGARSYEQYF. CDR3 coding DNA: TGTGCCAGCAGCGCCAGCGGGGCCCGCTCCTACGAGCAGTACTTC. Full variable domain (outside the CDR3, taken from reference TRBV5-6 and TRBJ2-7): DAGVTQSPTHLIKTRGQQVTLRCSPKSGHDTVSWYQQALGQGPQFIFQYYEEEERQRGNFPDRFSGHQFPNYSSELNVNALLLGDSALYLCASSASGARSYEQYFGPGTRLTVT.

This chain links TRBV19 with TRBJ2-2, with TRBD2 identical over 8 bases. The CDR3 sequence is 15 residues long. J was trimmed by 0 bases and V by 7 bases; bases with no gene match: 4. CDR1 is LNHDA and CDR2 is SQIVND in the germline V gene (reference sequence). The CDR3 nucleotides read TGTGCCAGTAAACAGCGGGGGACGAACACCGGGGAGCTGTTTTTT. It is translated as CASKQRGTNTGELFF.

In this sample, this clone turned up once. The J gene is TRBJ2-5, the V gene TRBV18, with 9 nucleotides matching TRBD1. J lost 4 bases, V lost 5 bases, and 5 bases had no gene match. CDR3 length equals 14 residues. Per the germline V gene, CDR1 is KGHSH and CDR2 is LQKENI. This chain's CDR3 is CASSSGTGRETQYF. The CDR3 DNA follows: TGTGCCAGCTCATCTGGGACAGGGCGAGAGACCCAGTACTTC.